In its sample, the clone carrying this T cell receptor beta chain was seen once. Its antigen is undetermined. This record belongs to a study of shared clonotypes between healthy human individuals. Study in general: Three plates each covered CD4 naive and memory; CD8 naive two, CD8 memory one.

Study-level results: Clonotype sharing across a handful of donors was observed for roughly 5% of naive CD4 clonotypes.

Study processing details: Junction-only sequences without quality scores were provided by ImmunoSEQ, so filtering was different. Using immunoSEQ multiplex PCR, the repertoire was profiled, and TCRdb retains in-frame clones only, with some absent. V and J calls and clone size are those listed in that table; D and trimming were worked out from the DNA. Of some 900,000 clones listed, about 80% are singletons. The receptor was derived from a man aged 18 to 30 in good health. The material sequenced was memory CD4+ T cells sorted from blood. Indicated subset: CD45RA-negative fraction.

CDR3: CASTGPPHSTGELFF. In nucleotides, the CDR3 is TGTGCCAGCACGGGGCCACCCCACTCCACCGGGGAGCTGTTTTTT. The gene calls are TRBV6-1 and TRBJ2-2; D is perhaps TRBD1 or TRBD2 (5 bases each). This CDR3 region has 15 residues. V gave up 7 bases and J gave up 4 bases, with 16 bases separating them. Germline assignment: CDR1 MNHNS and CDR2 SASEGT.